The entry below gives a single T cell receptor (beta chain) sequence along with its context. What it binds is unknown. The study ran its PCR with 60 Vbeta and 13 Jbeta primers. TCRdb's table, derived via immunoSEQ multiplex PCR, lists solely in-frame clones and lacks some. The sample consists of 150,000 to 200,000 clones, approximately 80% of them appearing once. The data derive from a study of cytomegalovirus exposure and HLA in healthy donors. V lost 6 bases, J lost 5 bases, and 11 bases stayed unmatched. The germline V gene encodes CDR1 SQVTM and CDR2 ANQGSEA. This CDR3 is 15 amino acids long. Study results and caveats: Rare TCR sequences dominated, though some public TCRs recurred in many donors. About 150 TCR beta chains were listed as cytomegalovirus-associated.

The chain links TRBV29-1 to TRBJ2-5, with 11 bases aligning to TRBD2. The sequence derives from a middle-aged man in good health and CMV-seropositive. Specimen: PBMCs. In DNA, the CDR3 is TGCAGCGTGGGCTATGGCACTAGCGGGAGCGAGACCCAGTACTTC. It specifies CSVGYGTSGSETQYF.